The 17 T cell receptor beta chains below come from one sample, sequenced in a study of human T cells and chemical hapten exposure (TCRdb year 2021). Read against the paper, the sample's time point label means: pre-sensitization, week 0. The meaning of the sample's treatment or condition label: therapeutic diphenylcyclopropenone sensitization with weekly scalp DPC. Unfractionated whole blood was collected in Tempus Blood RNA tubes, and total RNA was extracted from that blood. Receptors were amplified or captured by RACE. For sequencing, a NextSeq 500 was employed. TCRdb reprocessed the public reads (quality trimming at Q25 with fastp, clone calling with MiXCR) and kept in-frame beta chains. Duplicate CDR3 protein sequences are folded into a single record with the most common DNA and genes. The table for this sample lists tens of thousands of distinct CDR3 sequences; 9% to 15% of them were counted only once. Jointly, the top ten make up approximately 1.9% of the sample.

Specimen: whole blood, collected in connection with sensitization to the hapten diphenylcyclopropenone (DPC). These receptors were taken from a woman aged 40 to 49 with alopecia areata. Some clones in this sample may be carry-over from other donors' samples.

The rearrangement uses TRBV10-3 and TRBJ2-5; possibly TRBD2 for D (6 bases). CDR3 size: 11 residues. Germline values: CDR1 ENHRY, CDR2 SYGVKD. The ends were cut back, 11 bases at V and 0 bases at J, with 7 bases in the middle. This CDR3 is CAAGHQETQYF. The CDR3 nucleotides read TGTGCCGCGGGGCACCAAGAGACCCAGTACTTC.

The CDR3 bases are TGTGCCAGCAGTTTATCTGCTGCGGCGCAGTTCTTC. This gives the protein CASSLSAAAQFF. This chain connects TRBV28 to TRBJ2-1; D is undetermined. The V end lost 1 base, the J end lost 12 bases, and 10 bases lay between the germline ends. There are 12 residues in the CDR3. Germline V gene lookup returns CDR1 MDHEN and CDR2 SYDVKM. Looking up the rest from reference TRBV28 and TRBJ2-1 gives the full variable domain: DVKVTQSSRYLVKRTGEKVFLECVQDMDHENMFWYRQDPGLGLRLIYFSYDVKMKEKGDIPEGYSVSREKKERFSLILESASTNQTSMYLCASSLSAAAQFFGPGTRLTVL.

This clonotype was seen at least ten times. The genes are TRBV3-1 and TRBJ1-6; D call uncertain. V dropped 0 bases and J dropped 7 bases, with 7 bases sitting between them. The CDR3 is made up of 14 amino acids. Germline values: CDR1 LGHDT, CDR2 YNNKEL (reference sequence). CDR3 in amino acids: CASSQDTANSPLHF. The DNA for the CDR3 is TGTGCCAGCAGCCAAGATACCGCGAATTCACCCCTCCACTTT.

In its sample, this clonotype is large. This chain connects TRBV21-1 to TRBJ1-1. TRBV21-1 is noted as a pseudogene. The length of the CDR3 is 15 residues. The DNA of the CDR3 is TGTGCCAGCAGCAAAGGGGCCAGGGGAGGGACTGAAGCTTTCTTT. Translating it yields CASSKGARGGTEAFF.

This clonotype was seen repeatedly, ten times or more. V usage is TRBV25-1 and J usage is TRBJ1-2; D perhaps matches TRBD1 (5 bases). There are 14 residues in the CDR3. Per the germline V gene, CDR1 is MGHDK and CDR2 is SYGVNS. Trimming took 1 base from V and 2 from J, leaving 8 bases between them. The DNA of the CDR3 is TGTGCCAGCAGTGAATTTGGGGACAACTATGGCTACACCTTC. As protein: CASSEFGDNYGYTF.

The table lists this clonotype with many counts. The rearrangement uses TRBV5-1 and TRBJ2-7; the match to TRBD1 covers 8 bases. Per the germline V gene, CDR1 is SGHRS and CDR2 is YFSETQ. The CDR3 is 15 amino acids. V shed 1 base and J 3 bases; nucleotides not matched to a gene: 6. CDR3: CASSLPPQGVYEQYF. CDR3 nucleotides: TGCGCCAGCAGCTTGCCCCCACAGGGGGTCTACGAGCAGTACTTC.

This rearrangement joins TRBV21-1 to TRBJ1-4. TRBV21-1 is designated a pseudogene. The CDR3 spans 10 residues. The CDR3 spells CASSYEKLFF. In DNA form, the CDR3 reads TGTGCCAGCTCTTATGAAAAACTGTTTTTT.

The genes are TRBV7-2 and TRBJ2-3, with no clear D. Germline CDR1 is SGHTA and CDR2 is FQGNSA. The CDR3 loop spans 14 amino acids. V lost 5 bases and J lost 2, with 11 bases in between. The CDR3 DNA sequence: TGTGCCAGCAGCCCTCTGACTTTCACAGATACGCAGTATTTT. Translation: CASSPLTFTDTQYF.

This clonotype was observed a handful of times. The rearrangement links TRBV7-2 to TRBJ1-5, with 7 bases lining up with TRBD1. J lost 2 bases, V lost 5 bases, and 3 bases had no gene match. Germline CDR1 is SGHTA and CDR2 is FQGNSA. CDR3 length: 14 amino acids. The DNA of the CDR3 is TGTGCCAGCAGCGCCGGACAGGGCAATCAGCCCCAGCATTTT. The encoded protein is CASSAGQGNQPQHF.

This clonotype was picked up a small number of times. The V gene is TRBV30, the J gene TRBJ1-4, with D possibly being TRBD1 (5 bases). The CDR3 contains 16 residues. V was cut by 2 bases and J by 3 bases, with 16 bases left in between. Germline assignment: CDR1 GTSNPN and CDR2 SVGIG (reference sequence). In DNA, the CDR3 is TGTGCCTGGAGTCTGGGACCCTACACGGCTAATGAAAAACTGTTTTTT. Its protein is CAWSLGPYTANEKLFF.

This clonotype came up many times. V usage is TRBV6-2 or TRBV6-3 and J usage is TRBJ2-3; D not resolved. This CDR3 has 13 amino acids. The germline V gene encodes CDR1 MNHEY and CDR2 SVGEGT. The V end lost 6 bases, the J end lost 2 bases, and 9 bases lay between the germline ends. The CDR3 nucleotides read TGTGCCAGCAGGCGTGCGGACACAGATACGCAGTATTTT. This encodes CASRRADTDTQYF.

Comments on this clonotype: A single base separates this from a much larger clone, so it may be a read error. The rearrangement links TRBV12-3 or TRBV12-4 to TRBJ2-3, with a weak D call TRBD2 (7 bases). This CDR3 has 15 residues. The V end lost 8 bases, the J end lost 0 bases, and 15 bases lay between the germline ends. The CDR3 DNA reads TGTGCCAGCCAGAACGGGGGGCCTAGCACAGATACGCAGTATTTT. Translated: CASQNGGPSTDTQYF.

This clonotype was counted between two and nine times. The chain recombines TRBV19 with TRBJ2-7; D call uncertain. CDR3 length: 15 residues. V lost 4 bases and J lost 0, with 13 bases in between. Germline V gene sequence: CDR1 LNHDA, CDR2 SQIVND (reference sequence). CDR3 residues: CASSSRTASSYEQYF. The DNA for the CDR3 is TGTGCCAGTAGTAGCCGGACGGCTTCCTCCTACGAGCAGTACTTC. Using reference TRBV19 and TRBJ2-7 for the parts outside the CDR3, the full variable domain is DGGITQSPKYLFRKEGQNVTLSCEQNLNHDAMYWYRQDPGQGLRLIYYSQIVNDFQKGDIAEGYSVSREKKESFPLTVTSAQKNPTAFYLCASSSRTASSYEQYFGPGTRLTVT.

V is TRBV28 and J is TRBJ2-7; no reliable D call. The V and J ends lost 3 bases and 3 bases respectively, with 24 bases between them. The CDR3 totals 18 residues. Germline loops: CDR1 MDHEN, CDR2 SYDVKM. DNA for the CDR3: TGTGCCAGCAGTTTCCCCCAGACGCTTTGGCAGGCAGACTACGAGCAGTACTTC. Amino acids: CASSFPQTLWQADYEQYF.

This clonotype was recorded a few times. The chain couples TRBV15 to TRBJ1-6; D is perhaps TRBD1 (5 bases). The V gene lost 0 bases and the J gene lost 0 bases, with 15 bases spanning the gap. The CDR3 runs to 19 residues. Germline CDR1 reads LNHNV; CDR2 reads YYDKDF (reference sequence). As DNA, the CDR3 is TGTGCCACCAGCAGAGAAGGCCCCGGGGGAAGCTCCTATAATTCACCCCTCCACTTT. This translates into CATSREGPGGSSYNSPLHF.

The genes are TRBV7-3 and TRBJ2-7; perhaps TRBD2 as D (6 bases). The CDR3 contains 14 residues. Per the germline V gene, CDR1 is SGHTA and CDR2 is FQGTGA. Trimming left V 1 base short and J 6 bases short, with 13 bases between. The DNA of the CDR3 is TGTGCCAGCAGCTTAAGACCGGGAGATGGCGAGCAGTACTTC. Protein: CASSLRPGDGEQYF.

This clonotype was seen many times. This chain connects TRBV5-1 to TRBJ1-1; 7 bases map to TRBD1. The junction had 9 bases not matched to a gene; V was cut back by 4 bases and J by 6 bases. The CDR3 consists of 14 residues. Germline loops: CDR1 SGHRS, CDR2 YFSETQ. CDR3 loop: CASSVTGASAEAFF. CDR3 nucleotide sequence: TGCGCCAGCAGCGTAACAGGGGCTTCCGCTGAAGCTTTCTTT. Full variable domain (missing parts from reference TRBV5-1 and TRBJ1-1): KAGVTQTPRYLIKTRGQQVTLSCSPISGHRSVSWYQQTPGQGLQFLFEYFSETQRNKGNFPGRFSGRQFSNSRSEMNVSTLELGDSALYLCASSVTGASAEAFFGQGTRLTVV.